This T cell receptor beta chain was recovered during a study of identical twins. The junction had 8 bases not matched to a gene; V was cut back by 5 bases and J by 5 bases. The CDR3 covers 14 residues. Germline values: CDR1 ENHRY, CDR2 SYGVKD. TCRdb re-called the 5' RACE reads with MiXCR, one entry per CDR3 protein. In the table there are hundreds of thousands of distinct CDR3 sequences, approximately 25% of which are singletons. This clonotype has only a few counts. This same sample was also part of a study on T cells expressing NK-cell markers.

The receptor's source is a woman aged 18-29 years in good health. Sequencing input: CD4+ T cells sorted from blood. J is TRBJ2-7 and V is TRBV10-3, with TRBD1 matching 8 bases. The CDR3 loop reads CAISSNRGRNEQYF. DNA of the CDR3: TGTGCCATCAGTAGTAACAGGGGGAGAAACGAGCAGTACTTC.